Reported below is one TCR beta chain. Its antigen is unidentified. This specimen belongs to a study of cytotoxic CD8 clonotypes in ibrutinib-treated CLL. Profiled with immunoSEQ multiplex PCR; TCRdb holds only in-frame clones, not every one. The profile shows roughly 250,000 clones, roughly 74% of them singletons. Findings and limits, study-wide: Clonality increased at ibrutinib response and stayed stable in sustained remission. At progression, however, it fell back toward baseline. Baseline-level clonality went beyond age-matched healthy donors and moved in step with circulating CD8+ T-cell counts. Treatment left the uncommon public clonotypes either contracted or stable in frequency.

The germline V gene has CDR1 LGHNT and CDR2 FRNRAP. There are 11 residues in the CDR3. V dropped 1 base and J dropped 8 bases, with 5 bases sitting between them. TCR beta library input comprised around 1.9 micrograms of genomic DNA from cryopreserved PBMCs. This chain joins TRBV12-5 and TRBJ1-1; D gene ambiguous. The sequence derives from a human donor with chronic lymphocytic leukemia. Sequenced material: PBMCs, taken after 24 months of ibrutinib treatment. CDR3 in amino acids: CASGLGGEAFF. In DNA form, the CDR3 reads TGTGCTAGTGGTTTGGGCGGGGAAGCTTTCTTT.